The 21 T cell receptor beta chains below were found in one sample sequenced in a study of cytomegalovirus exposure and HLA in healthy donors. This table comes from immunoSEQ multiplex PCR, and its TCRdb copy is limited to in-frame clones, with some not included. The data contain 120,000 or so clones, 90% to 97% of them singletons. Sequenced: PBMCs. These receptors were taken from a man between 18 and 29 years old in good health and CMV-seronegative.

This chain uses TRBV7-2 with TRBJ1-5; 8 nucleotides match TRBD1. CDR1 and CDR2 (germline): SGHTA, FQGNSA. The J segment lost 1 base and the V segment lost 5 bases, leaving 4 bases of the junction unmatched. This CDR3 spans 15 amino acids. CDR3 nucleotide sequence: TGTGCCAGCAGCGGACAGGGCGCGAGCAATCAGCCCCAGCATTTT. Protein product: CASSGQGASNQPQHF. Using reference TRBV7-2 and TRBJ1-5 for the parts outside the CDR3, the full variable domain is GAGVSQSPSNKVTEKGKDVELRCDPISGHTALYWYRQSLGQGLEFLIYFQGNSAPDKSGLPSDRFSAERTGGSVSTLTIQRTQQEDSAVYLCASSGQGASNQPQHFGDGTRLSIL.

The genes are TRBV6-5 and TRBJ2-1; 7 bases align to TRBD2. Germline lookup yields CDR1 MNHEY and CDR2 SVGAGI. This CDR3 spans 16 amino acids. V gave up 4 bases and J gave up 9 bases; unmatched junction bases: 15. DNA for the CDR3: TGTGCCAGCAGTTTTTGGCGGGAGTCGAAAACTGGTGAGCAGTTCTTC. Translation gives CASSFWRESKTGEQFF.

CDR3 in amino acids: CASSFPRTGSTDTQYF. For the CDR3, the DNA is TGTGCCAGCAGCTTCCCACGGACAGGGTCCACAGATACGCAGTATTTT. The chain joins TRBV11-2 to TRBJ2-3, with TRBD1 identical over 8 bases. Germline V gene sequence: CDR1 SGHAT, CDR2 FQNNGV. The CDR3 is 16 residues long. Trimming at V came to 3 bases and at J to 2 bases, leaving 7 bases not matched to a gene.

Only one count was recorded for this clone. V gene TRBV2 combines with J gene TRBJ2-7, with a weak D call TRBD1 (6 bases). There are 15 residues in the CDR3. Germline CDR1 and CDR2: SNHLY and FYNNEI. V was shortened by 5 bases and J by 0 bases, with 14 bases between the two germline ends. This CDR3 is CASSPDRFSSYEQYF. CDR3 nucleotides: TGTGCCAGCAGTCCGGACAGATTCAGCTCCTACGAGCAGTACTTC.

In its sample, this clone was seen once. The chain combines TRBV4-3 with TRBJ2-2; unclear D gene. Trimming removed 0 bases at V and 3 bases at J, with 17 bases between. This CDR3 has 18 residues. CDR1 LGHNA and CDR2 YSLEER come from the germline V gene. CDR3 sequence reads: CASSQDLQAIYYTGELFF. The CDR3 bases are TGCGCCAGCAGCCAAGATTTGCAAGCGATCTACTACACCGGGGAGCTGTTTTTT.

This rearrangement joins TRBV5-1 to TRBJ2-1, with 11 bases aligning to TRBD2. CDR1 SGHRS and CDR2 YFSETQ come from the germline V gene. After removal of 4 bases from V and 2 bases from J, the junction contained 11 bases not matched to a gene. The CDR3 totals 18 residues. The CDR3 DNA is TGCGCCAGCAGCCCCGGGACTAGCGGACCCTACACCTACAATGAGCAGTTCTTC. Translation: CASSPGTSGPYTYNEQFF.

The chain carries TRBV7-3 and TRBJ2-1, with 9 bases identical to TRBD2. Germline-derived CDR1 and CDR2 are SGHTA and FQGTGA. V lost 2 bases to trimming and J lost 3 bases; unmatched junction nucleotides: 5. CDR3 length: 16 residues. Here the CDR3 DNA reads TGTGCCAGCAGCTTATCTAGAGCGGGAGGCTACAATGAGCAGTTCTTC. Amino acid sequence: CASSLSRAGGYNEQFF. Full variable domain (outside the CDR3, taken from reference TRBV7-3 and TRBJ2-1): GAGVSQTPSNKVTEKGKYVELRCDPISGHTALYWYRQSLGQGPEFLIYFQGTGAADDSGLPNDRFFAVRPEGSVSTLKIQRTERGDSAVYLCASSLSRAGGYNEQFFGPGTRLTVL.

Written as DNA, the CDR3 is TGTGCCAGCAGACCTGGACTAGCGGGATCTTCAGATACGCAGTATTTT. This sequence encodes CASRPGLAGSSDTQYF. The chain links TRBV7-9 to TRBJ2-3; 12 bases line up with TRBD2. The CDR3 extends over 16 amino acids. Germline V CDR1 and CDR2: SEHNR, FQNEAQ (reference sequence). J gave up 4 bases and V 6 bases, and 8 bases lay outside the gene matches.

This chain links TRBV11-2 with TRBJ1-1; no clear D. This CDR3 has 15 residues. CDR1 and CDR2 (germline): SGHAT, FQNNGV. V lost 1 base to trimming and J lost 0 bases, with 9 bases between them. The CDR3 DNA reads TGTGCCAGCAGCTTAGTGGGAGAATTGAACACTGAAGCTTTCTTT. Translating it yields CASSLVGELNTEAFF. The entire variable domain, with the rest obtained from reference TRBV11-2 and TRBJ1-1, is as follows: EAGVAQSPRYKIIEKRQSVAFWCNPISGHATLYWYQQILGQGPKLLIQFQNNGVVDDSQLPKDRFSAERLKGVDSTLKIQPAKLEDSAVYLCASSLVGELNTEAFFGQGTRLTVV.

The chain joins TRBV7-9 to TRBJ2-7, with a tentative D call TRBD2 (5 bases). Looked up from germline, CDR1 is SEHNR and CDR2 is FQNEAQ (reference sequence). This CDR3 contains 13 residues. V lost 0 bases and J lost 7, with 10 bases in between. CDR3 protein: CASSLAGEKEQYF. CDR3 coding DNA: TGTGCCAGCAGCTTAGCGGGAGAGAAAGAGCAGTACTTC.

This clone has only one observation. This chain links TRBV6-6 with TRBJ2-7, with TRBD1 matching over 8 bases. Per germline, CDR1 MNHNY and CDR2 SVGAGI (reference sequence). V was pared by 6 bases and J by 7 bases, with 8 bases of the junction left unmatched. This CDR3 is built from 13 residues. CDR3 DNA sequence: TGTGCCAGCAGCTATCAGGGGGCGAAAGAGCAGTACTTC. This translates into CASSYQGAKEQYF.

V gene TRBV7-2 combines with J gene TRBJ2-7; a weak D match, TRBD1 (5 bases). The CDR3 sequence is 14 residues long. The V gene's germline CDR1 is SGHTA and CDR2 FQGNSA. Trimming pared 2 bases from V and 1 base from J, leaving 9 bases between. CDR3: CASSLQGTSYEQYF. The CDR3, as DNA: TGTGCCAGCAGCTTACAGGGCACTTCCTACGAGCAGTACTTC.

The gene calls are TRBV9 and TRBJ2-2; tentatively, D is TRBD2 (6 bases). V was clipped by 4 bases and J by 0 bases, with 13 bases between them. CDR3 size: 16 residues. Germline assignment: CDR1 SGDLS and CDR2 YYNGEE. Written as DNA, the CDR3 is TGTGCCAGCAGCACCTATCTAGCGACGAACACCGGGGAGCTGTTTTTT. The encoded protein is CASSTYLATNTGELFF.

This CDR3 is CASSFGQGALYEQYF. As DNA, the CDR3 is TGTGCCAGCAGCTTCGGACAGGGGGCTTTGTACGAGCAGTACTTC. This chain joins TRBV11-3 and TRBJ2-7; TRBD1 agrees at 11 bases. The CDR3 has 15 amino acids. Per germline, CDR1 SGHNT and CDR2 YENEEA. The V gene end was trimmed by 3 bases and the J gene end by 4 bases; junction bases not matched to a gene: 5.

The V gene is TRBV28, the J gene TRBJ1-1; D is uncertain. The CDR3 sequence is 13 residues long. V was clipped by 2 bases and J by 4 bases, with 8 bases between them. In germline, CDR1 is MDHEN, CDR2 SYDVKM. The CDR3 protein is CASSLRRATEAFF. In DNA, the CDR3 is TGTGCCAGCAGTTTAAGGCGGGCCACTGAAGCTTTCTTT.

V and J are TRBV7-9 and TRBJ2-1, with 9 bases aligning to TRBD2. The junction had 4 bases not matched to a gene; V was cut back by 4 bases and J by 0 bases. CDR1 is SEHNR, CDR2 FQNEAQ, per germline (reference sequence). The CDR3 length is 16 residues. CDR3 region: CASSSTSGSSYNEQFF. CDR3 nucleotides: TGTGCCAGCAGCTCCACTAGCGGGTCCTCCTACAATGAGCAGTTCTTC.

The CDR3 DNA sequence: TGCGCCAGCTCCGGGACAGGGTGGACTGAAGCTTTCTTT. It yields the protein CASSGTGWTEAFF. The rearrangement links TRBV5-1 to TRBJ1-1; 9 bases are a match to TRBD1. The CDR3 runs 13 residues. Germline-derived CDR1 and CDR2 are SGHRS and YFSETQ. Unmatched junction bases numbered 6, after V lost 7 bases and J lost 5 bases.

In its sample, this clone was seen once. The V call is TRBV5-1, the J call TRBJ2-7, with a possible D match to TRBD2 (6 bases). Between the trimmed V and J ends, which lost 5 bases and 7 bases, there was a span of 16 bases. The germline CDR1 and CDR2 sequences are SGHRS and YFSETQ. This CDR3 is built from 13 residues. The CDR3 coding sequence is TGCGCCAGCAGTCGGGCGGTTGGAGGGGAGCAGTACTTC. Encoded protein: CASSRAVGGEQYF.

V usage is TRBV4-3 and J usage is TRBJ2-7, with 14 positions matching TRBD2. The germline V gene encodes CDR1 LGHNA and CDR2 YSLEER. V was pared by 3 bases and J by 4 bases, with 2 bases of the junction left unmatched. The CDR3 covers 15 residues. The CDR3 DNA reads as TGCGCCAGCAGCCAGGGACTAGCGGGAGCTTACGAGCAGTACTTC. Protein: CASSQGLAGAYEQYF.

The J gene is TRBJ1-2, the V gene TRBV5-1; 9 positions agree with TRBD1. The germline CDR1 and CDR2 sequences are SGHRS and YFSETQ. Losses at the gene ends were 0 bases for V and 6 bases for J; bases not matched to a gene: 6. The CDR3 length is 15 residues. This CDR3 is CASSLGDRAADGYTF. The CDR3 nucleotides read TGCGCCAGCAGCTTGGGGGACAGGGCTGCAGATGGCTACACCTTC. The whole variable domain, remainder taken from reference TRBV5-1 and TRBJ1-2, is KAGVTQTPRYLIKTRGQQVTLSCSPISGHRSVSWYQQTPGQGLQFLFEYFSETQRNKGNFPGRFSGRQFSNSRSEMNVSTLELGDSALYLCASSLGDRAADGYTFGSGTRLTVV.

Points on this clone: The junction departs from the called germline gene at one end, perhaps through a read error. V and J are TRBV20-1 and TRBJ2-7; D ambiguous. The CDR3 runs to 10 residues. CDR1 is DFQATT and CDR2 is SNEGSKA in the germline V gene (reference sequence). CDR3 sequence reads: CSAQESYPRF. For the CDR3, the DNA is TGCAGTGCTCAAGAGTCCTACCCCCGTTTC.